This T cell receptor beta chain is drawn from a study of cytomegalovirus exposure and HLA in healthy donors. Study-wide background: In a previous analysis, around 110 million unique TCR beta sequences were found from about 190 million T cells.

Trimming stripped 5 bases from V and 8 bases from J, with 18 bases between. This CDR3 comprises 14 residues. Germline CDR1 is MNHEY and CDR2 is SMNVEV (reference sequence). A note on this clone: Its specificity is not known.

Overall study findings and caveats: Most subjects' HLA-A and HLA-B alleles were reportedly predicted from TCR beta sequences. Researchers had no immune exposure information except CMV serostatus available. Testing in vitro showed three CMV-associated chains specific for CMV antigens.

With 60 Vbeta and 13 Jbeta primers, the PCR was carried out. TCRdb's table, derived via immunoSEQ multiplex PCR, lists solely in-frame clones and lacks some. The repertoire holds roughly 180,000 clones, with roughly 80% as singletons. This TCR came from a female donor in good health and CMV-seronegative. The gene calls are TRBV27 and TRBJ1-2; perhaps TRBD1 as D (6 bases). Material for sequencing was PBMCs. The DNA of the CDR3 is TGTGCCAGCAGTCCCGCCGACAGGCGCGGCGGCTACACCTTC. Amino acids: CASSPADRRGGYTF.